Only a few counts were recorded for the clone carrying this T cell receptor (beta chain). TCRdb itself ran the RACE reads through MiXCR, one entry per CDR3 protein. The table includes under 60,000 distinct CDR3 sequences, approximately 9.9% detected once. This CDR3 region has 14 residues. Germline V gene sequence: CDR1 SGHVS, CDR2 FNYEAQ. V lost 0 bases and J lost 4, with 9 bases in between. The data belong to a study of human T cells and chemical hapten exposure. Regarding time point: patch test 1, 2 weeks after DPC sensitization. As for treatment: therapeutic diphenylcyclopropenone sensitization with weekly scalp DPC. Before extraction, the whole blood was not fractionated, and total RNA was taken from it.

Sample: whole blood, taken in connection with sensitization to the hapten diphenylcyclopropenone (DPC). This TCR came from a woman aged 40 to 49 with alopecia areata. Some clones in this sample may be carry-over from other donors' samples. The rearrangement uses TRBV7-6 and TRBJ1-1, with D unclear. The CDR3 here is CASSLARHVTEAFF. CDR3 in DNA: TGTGCCAGCAGCTTAGCCAGGCACGTCACTGAAGCTTTCTTT. The full variable domain, its missing parts supplied by reference TRBV7-6 and TRBJ1-1, is GAGVSQSPRYKVTKRGQDVALRCDPISGHVSLYWYRQALGQGPEFLTYFNYEAQQDKSGLPNDRFSAERPEGSISTLTIQRTEQRDSAMYRCASSLARHVTEAFFGQGTRLTVV.